These 24 T cell receptor beta chains were all obtained from the same sample, sequenced in a study of T cell responses to AZD1222 COVID-19 vaccine. Assay used: immunoSEQ multiplex PCR; TCRdb lists only in-frame clones, some missing. The table has fewer than 85,000 clones, around 90% seen once. This material consisted of peripheral blood, taken 28 days after the second AZD1222 dose. The receptors stem from an adult who received the AZD1222 COVID-19 vaccine.

The gene calls are TRBV7-2 and TRBJ1-2; 7 bases map to TRBD1. CDR3 size: 15 residues. V was pared by 0 bases and J by 2 bases, with 3 bases of the junction left unmatched. The germline V gene encodes CDR1 SGHTA and CDR2 FQGNSA. DNA for the CDR3: TGTGCCAGCAGCTTAGCGCCGGGACAGAACTATGGCTACACCTTC. It is translated as CASSLAPGQNYGYTF.

The chain combines TRBV3-1 (or the pseudogene TRBV3-2) with TRBJ2-7; D unclear. Per the germline V gene, CDR1 is LGHDT and CDR2 is YNNKEL (reference sequence). V was shortened by 0 bases and J by 7 bases, with 10 bases between the two germline ends. This CDR3 is built from 13 residues. Written as DNA, the CDR3 is TGTGCCAGCAGCCAAGATACCCCCACAGAGCAGTACTTC. It encodes CASSQDTPTEQYF.

The V call is TRBV7-9, the J call TRBJ1-4, with 7 bases fitting TRBD1. The germline CDR1 and CDR2 sequences are SEHNR and FQNEAQ (reference sequence). The CDR3 length is 15 residues. The trim removed 5 bases at V and 8 bases at J, leaving 11 bases unmatched. The CDR3 sequence is CASSPATGIEEKLFF. As DNA, the CDR3 is TGTGCCAGCAGCCCCGCGACAGGGATTGAGGAAAAACTGTTTTTT.

CDR3 residues: CASLGQLAKNIQYF. DNA of the CDR3: TGTGCCAGCTTGGGACAGCTAGCCAAAAACATTCAGTACTTC. The chain joins TRBV28 to TRBJ2-4; TRBD1 matches at 7 bases. V was clipped by 8 bases and J by 0 bases; unmatched bases: 4. Germline V gives CDR1 MDHEN, CDR2 SYDVKM. The CDR3 consists of 14 residues.

The chain recombines TRBV9 with TRBJ1-4; 10 bases align to TRBD1. J was trimmed by 7 bases and V by 3 bases; bases with no gene match: 3. The CDR3 is 14 amino acids. Germline V gene lookup returns CDR1 SGDLS and CDR2 YYNGEE. CDR3 residues: CASSEWTGGEKLFF. The CDR3 bases are TGTGCCAGCAGCGAATGGACAGGGGGTGAAAAACTGTTTTTT.

The chain employs TRBV5-8 and TRBJ1-5, with TRBD1 identical over 7 bases. Trimming took 2 bases from V and 3 from J; bases not matched to a gene: 8. CDR3 size: 16 residues. Germline lookup yields CDR1 SGHTS and CDR2 YDEGEE. Here the CDR3 DNA reads TGTGCCAGCAGCTTCATGCGGGGACAGCTCAATCAGCCCCAGCATTTT. Its protein product is CASSFMRGQLNQPQHF.

The chain is built from TRBV2 and TRBJ1-1; D remains ambiguous. This CDR3 comprises 16 residues. Trimming took off 3 bases at V and 1 base at J, with 15 bases between the two ends. The germline V gene has CDR1 SNHLY and CDR2 FYNNEI. In DNA, the CDR3 is TGTGCCAGCAGTGACAGGCCAGCCTATACGAACACTGAAGCTTTCTTT. Translated, it gives CASSDRPAYTNTEAFF.

The rearrangement uses TRBV7-2 and TRBJ2-1; D is undetermined. The germline V gene has CDR1 SGHTA and CDR2 FQGNSA. The V end lost 1 base, the J end lost 3 bases, and 10 bases lay between the germline ends. The CDR3 covers 15 residues. CDR3: CASSLGQSRYNEQFF. The CDR3 nucleotides read TGTGCCAGCAGCTTAGGGCAGAGCCGCTACAATGAGCAGTTCTTC. Variable domain in full (rest from reference TRBV7-2 and TRBJ2-1): GAGVSQSPSNKVTEKGKDVELRCDPISGHTALYWYRQSLGQGLEFLIYFQGNSAPDKSGLPSDRFSAERTGGSVSTLTIQRTQQEDSAVYLCASSLGQSRYNEQFFGPGTRLTVL.

The chain is built from TRBV7-9 and TRBJ2-7, with 9 bases that match TRBD1. This CDR3 region has 13 residues. Trimming removed 3 bases from V and 4 bases from J; junction bases left unmatched: 1. In germline, CDR1 is SEHNR, CDR2 FQNEAQ (reference sequence). The CDR3 sequence: CASSFGQGYEQYF. The CDR3 region has the DNA TGTGCCAGCAGCTTCGGACAGGGGTACGAGCAGTACTTC.

This clone has a single count. The rearrangement links TRBV24-1 to TRBJ2-7; D unclear. CDR1 and CDR2 (germline): KGHDR, SFDVKD. Deletions cut 5 bases from V and 4 bases from J, with 14 bases between. The CDR3 is made up of 14 amino acids. The CDR3 reads CATSVSLLGYEQYF. The CDR3 DNA is TGTGCCACCAGTGTGAGCCTTCTGGGGTACGAGCAGTACTTC.

The chain uses TRBV12-3 or TRBV12-4 and TRBJ1-1; D is unresolved. This CDR3 is built from 11 residues. Trimming stripped 3 bases from V and 5 bases from J, with 4 bases between. The CDR3 DNA reads as TGTGCCAGCAGTTTCGGTACTGAAGCTTTCTTT. Translating it yields CASSFGTEAFF.

The chain recombines TRBV5-4 with TRBJ1-2; no definite D call. Looked up from germline, CDR1 is SGHNT and CDR2 is YYREEE (reference sequence). The CDR3 runs to 15 residues. V lost 2 bases and J lost 0, with 11 bases in between. The CDR3 sequence: CASSLQIRTNYGYTF. In DNA form, the CDR3 reads TGTGCCAGCAGCTTACAGATCCGAACTAACTATGGCTACACCTTC.

This chain uses TRBV6-2 or TRBV6-3 with TRBJ1-1; possible D gene TRBD1, 5 bases. This CDR3 contains 14 residues. V lost 3 bases and J 4 bases, leaving 12 bases between the germline ends. CDR1 is MNHEY and CDR2 is SVGEGT in the germline V gene. The CDR3, as DNA: TGTGCCAGCAGTTATACAGGACTGATCACTGAAGCTTTCTTT. As protein: CASSYTGLITEAFF.

In its sample, this clone was seen once. The chain employs TRBV28 and TRBJ1-1; the D is unclear. Trimming removed 4 bases from V and 8 bases from J, with 14 bases in between. Germline loops: CDR1 MDHEN, CDR2 SYDVKM. The CDR3 is 13 amino acids. The chain's CDR3 is CASSSRDRPEAFF. The DNA of the CDR3 is TGTGCCAGCAGTTCCCGTGACCGCCCGGAAGCTTTCTTT.

The chain links TRBV6-5 to TRBJ2-7; D might be TRBD2 (5 bases). V was shortened by 2 bases and J by 4 bases, with 12 bases between the two germline ends. The CDR3 covers 14 residues. CDR1 MNHEY and CDR2 SVGAGI come from the germline V gene. The CDR3 nucleotides are TGTGCCAGCAGTTACCCAGGTGGAGGATACGAGCAGTACTTC. Its translation: CASSYPGGGYEQYF.

The chain has TRBV28 and TRBJ1-3; D not certain. Trimming removed 10 bases at V and 0 bases at J, with 13 bases between. The CDR3 contains 14 residues. Germline lookup yields CDR1 MDHEN and CDR2 SYDVKM. The chain's CDR3 is CATRRILSGNTIYF. The CDR3 DNA sequence: TGTGCCACCCGGAGGATACTCTCTGGAAACACCATATATTTT. Supplemented by reference TRBV28 and TRBJ1-3, the full variable domain reads DVKVTQSSRYLVKRTGEKVFLECVQDMDHENMFWYRQDPGLGLRLIYFSYDVKMKEKGDIPEGYSVSREKKERFSLILESASTNQTSMYLCATRRILSGNTIYFGEGSWLTVV.

The genes are TRBV27 and TRBJ2-7; 8 bases are a match to TRBD1. Germline-derived CDR1 and CDR2 are MNHEY and SMNVEV (reference sequence). CDR3 size: 14 residues. The V segment lost 2 bases and the J segment 2 bases; nucleotides outside the gene matches: 2. The CDR3 protein is CASSLKGQAYEQYF. CDR3 coding DNA: TGTGCCAGCAGTTTAAAGGGACAGGCCTACGAGCAGTACTTC.

The rearrangement uses TRBV27 and TRBJ2-7, with D tentatively TRBD1 or TRBD2 (6 bases each). Deletions cut 10 bases from V and 2 bases from J, with 21 bases between. Per the germline V gene, CDR1 is MNHEY and CDR2 is SMNVEV (reference sequence). The CDR3 contains 15 residues. DNA for the CDR3: TGTGCCACCTCGGAGGGGGGCAGGGCCACCTACGAGCAGTACTTC. Protein product: CATSEGGRATYEQYF.

This chain links TRBV10-2 with TRBJ1-1; D not certain. CDR3 size: 15 residues. CDR1 is WSHSY and CDR2 is SAAADI in the germline V gene. V was pared by 0 bases and J by 0 bases, with 8 bases between. For the CDR3, the DNA is TGCGCCAGCAGTGAGTCTGTGGGGATGAACACTGAAGCTTTCTTT. Its protein product is CASSESVGMNTEAFF.

The rearrangement links TRBV6-5 to TRBJ1-3; TRBD1 might be the D (5 bases). CDR1 and CDR2 (germline): MNHEY, SVGAGI. V was cut by 7 bases and J by 1 base, with 11 bases left in between. The CDR3 has 14 residues. CDR3 in DNA: TGTGCCAGCACCGGGGGGGGATCTGGAAACACCATATATTTT. Amino acid sequence: CASTGGGSGNTIYF.

The chain is built from TRBV14 and TRBJ2-7; no clear D. Trimming pared 4 bases from V and 3 bases from J, leaving 4 bases between. Per the germline V gene, CDR1 is SGHDN and CDR2 is FVKESK. The CDR3 totals 11 residues. For the CDR3, the DNA is TGTGCCAGCAGCCGATACTACGAGCAGTACTTC. The encoded protein is CASSRYYEQYF.

The V gene is TRBV19, the J gene TRBJ2-7, with a weak D call TRBD2 (6 bases). CDR1 LNHDA and CDR2 SQIVND come from the germline V gene (reference sequence). V lost 4 bases and J 7 bases, leaving 14 bases between the germline ends. This CDR3 has 13 amino acids. This chain's CDR3 is CASSTSGVEEQYF. Written as DNA, the CDR3 is TGTGCCAGTAGTACCTCGGGGGTTGAGGAGCAGTACTTC. The whole variable domain, remainder taken from reference TRBV19 and TRBJ2-7, is DGGITQSPKYLFRKEGQNVTLSCEQNLNHDAMYWYRQDPGQGLRLIYYSQIVNDFQKGDIAEGYSVSREKKESFPLTVTSAQKNPTAFYLCASSTSGVEEQYFGPGTRLTVT.

The rearrangement uses TRBV5-4 and TRBJ2-3; 7 positions agree with TRBD1. Germline V gene data show CDR1 as SGHNT and CDR2 as YYREEE (reference sequence). The trim removed 4 bases at V and 2 bases at J, leaving 10 bases unmatched. The CDR3 length is 16 residues. The CDR3 region has the DNA TGTGCCAGCAGCCCTAGCCCGGGACAGATCACAGATACGCAGTATTTT. This codes for CASSPSPGQITDTQYF.

This clone was seen only a few times. This chain links TRBV5-5 with TRBJ1-2; D perhaps matches TRBD1 (5 bases). CDR3 size: 15 residues. Germline V lookup: CDR1 SGHKS, CDR2 YYEKEE (reference sequence). Trimming took off 0 bases at V and 3 bases at J, with 12 bases between the two ends. The CDR3 protein is CASSLEGAVYYGYTF. In DNA form, the CDR3 reads TGTGCCAGCAGCTTGGAAGGGGCAGTATACTATGGCTACACCTTC.